The 16 T cell receptor beta chains below were found in one sample sequenced in a study of CD8 T cells in Susac syndrome. It was with random hexamers that roughly 0.5 to 1 ug RNA was reverse transcribed. TCRdb used MiXCR to reprocess the immunoSEQ multiplex PCR reads, holding one entry per CDR3 protein. In the table there are about 430,000 distinct CDR3 sequences, 85% to 90% of which are singletons. Sequencing was done on a sample of CD8+ T cells from PBMCs. The source is a human donor with multiple sclerosis.

CDR3 amino acids: CASSLSRGYGEKLFF. The CDR3 DNA is TGTGCCAGCAGCTTATCTCGGGGGTACGGGGAAAAACTGTTTTTT. The V and J genes are TRBV7-9 and TRBJ1-4; TRBD1 is a possible D gene (5 bases). The V and J ends lost 2 bases and 8 bases respectively, with 15 bases between them. Per the germline V gene, CDR1 is SEHNR and CDR2 is FQNEAQ (reference sequence). CDR3 size: 15 residues.

This chain links TRBV28 with TRBJ2-3; 11 bases fit TRBD2. Germline-derived CDR1 and CDR2 are MDHEN and SYDVKM. The J segment lost 2 bases and the V segment lost 4 bases, leaving 11 bases of the junction unmatched. The CDR3 is made up of 18 amino acids. The CDR3 protein is CASSSTGLAEALTDTQYF. CDR3 nucleotides: TGTGCCAGCAGTTCAACGGGACTAGCGGAGGCCCTCACAGATACGCAGTATTTT.

The J gene is TRBJ1-1, the V gene TRBV14; 10 bases line up with TRBD1. Per germline, CDR1 SGHDN and CDR2 FVKESK. The CDR3 runs to 19 residues. V was clipped by 0 bases and J by 3 bases; unmatched bases: 13. CDR3 sequence (DNA): TGTGCCAGCAGCCAAGATAGCTTCCGGGACAGGGGACGGGACACTGAAGCTTTCTTT. Protein: CASSQDSFRDRGRDTEAFF.

The V gene is TRBV18, the J gene TRBJ2-7; TRBD1 aligns across 10 bases. This CDR3 contains 15 residues. Germline assignment: CDR1 KGHSH and CDR2 LQKENI. V dropped 2 bases and J dropped 3; count of bases not matched to a gene: 4. This chain's CDR3 is CASSPGDRGLYEQYF. CDR3 in DNA: TGTGCCAGCTCACCAGGGGACAGGGGCCTCTACGAGCAGTACTTC.

The chain recombines TRBV7-8 with TRBJ2-3, with 7 bases lining up with TRBD2. The CDR3 contains 15 residues. From germline, CDR1 is SGHVS and CDR2 FQNEAQ. V gave up 4 bases and J gave up 2 bases; unmatched junction bases: 6. The CDR3 DNA follows: TGTGCCAGCAGCTATATGGGAGGGTTCACAGATACGCAGTATTTT. Amino acid sequence: CASSYMGGFTDTQYF.

The genes are TRBV10-3 and TRBJ2-2; D uncertain. V was pared by 10 bases and J by 2 bases, with 14 bases between. Germline V gives CDR1 ENHRY, CDR2 SYGVKD. The CDR3 runs 14 residues. For the CDR3, the DNA is TGTGCCACCGACATAGGTAGCAACACCGGGGAGCTGTTTTTT. Amino acid sequence: CATDIGSNTGELFF.

The CDR3 bases are TGTGCCAGCAGCACGCACCAGGGACAGGGCCCTGGAAACACCATATATTTT. Protein product: CASSTHQGQGPGNTIYF. V is TRBV7-6 and J is TRBJ1-3, with TRBD1 identical over 9 bases. Germline-derived CDR1 and CDR2 are SGHVS and FNYEAQ. The J segment lost 2 bases and the V segment lost 5 bases, leaving 10 bases of the junction unmatched. The length of the CDR3 is 17 residues.

The chain employs TRBV3-1 and TRBJ2-5; D is possibly TRBD1 (5 bases). The CDR3 has 14 residues. The V end lost 3 bases, the J end lost 2 bases, and 10 bases lay between the germline ends. Germline lookup yields CDR1 LGHDT and CDR2 YNNKEL (reference sequence). The CDR3 nucleotides are TGTGCCAGCAGCCAGACAGTACCTCAAGAGACCCAGTACTTC. Translating gives CASSQTVPQETQYF.

The V and J genes are TRBV5-1 and TRBJ2-1, with no clear D. The germline CDR1 and CDR2 sequences are SGHRS and YFSETQ. Trimming left V 5 bases short and J 10 bases short, with 13 bases between. This CDR3 is built from 12 residues. The CDR3 loop reads CASSPGWEEQFF. The CDR3 DNA sequence: TGCGCCAGCAGTCCTGGATGGGAAGAGCAGTTCTTC.

This clonotype was detected only once. The chain joins TRBV27 to TRBJ1-1; D unclear. The CDR3 has 14 amino acids. Trimming took off 4 bases at V and 1 base at J, with 10 bases between the two ends. Germline-derived CDR1 and CDR2 are MNHEY and SMNVEV (reference sequence). CDR3 sequence: CASSSLLGNTEAFF. The CDR3 region has the DNA TGTGCCAGCAGTTCACTCCTCGGGAACACTGAAGCTTTCTTT.

The chain uses TRBV14 and TRBJ2-5; 11 positions match TRBD2. The germline gives CDR1 SGHDN, CDR2 FVKESK. The CDR3 is 18 amino acids. After removal of 0 bases from V and 2 bases from J, the junction contained 8 bases not matched to a gene. CDR3 sequence: CASSQEVPGLADQETQYF. The CDR3 coding sequence is TGTGCCAGCAGCCAAGAGGTGCCGGGACTAGCGGATCAAGAGACCCAGTACTTC.

This clonotype has more than one count but fewer than ten. J is TRBJ2-3 and V is TRBV6-5, with TRBD1 identical over 11 bases. Germline assignment: CDR1 MNHEY and CDR2 SVGAGI. The CDR3 is made up of 15 amino acids. V shed 5 bases and J 4 bases; nucleotides not matched to a gene: 5. CDR3 residues: CASSLRTGGSDTQYF. The CDR3, as DNA: TGTGCCAGCAGTCTCAGGACAGGGGGCTCAGATACGCAGTATTTT.

V is TRBV6-4 and J is TRBJ1-6; TRBD1 aligns across 9 bases. V was pared by 2 bases and J by 11 bases, with 7 bases of the junction left unmatched. Germline assignment: CDR1 MRHNA and CDR2 SNTAGT. The CDR3 length is 15 residues. This chain's CDR3 is CASSDAGQGITPLHF. The CDR3 bases are TGTGCCAGCAGTGACGCGGGACAGGGTATTACACCCCTCCACTTT.

The genes are TRBV10-2 and TRBJ2-5; no firm D call. This CDR3 contains 16 residues. Trimming left V 3 bases short and J 5 bases short, with 19 bases between. From germline, CDR1 is WSHSY and CDR2 SAAADI. The CDR3 nucleotides read TGCGCCAGCAGTGAAGTATCGGTTGGTAGCACGGAGACCCAGTACTTC. It specifies CASSEVSVGSTETQYF.

The chain recombines TRBV4-1 with TRBJ2-3, with D perhaps matching TRBD2 (6 bases). The CDR3 is made up of 15 amino acids. The germline CDR1 and CDR2 sequences are MGHRA and YSYEKL. The V end was cut by 0 bases, the J end by 1 base, with 8 bases between. The CDR3 nucleotides are TGCGCCAGCAGCCAAGAACCGGGGGGCACAGATACGCAGTATTTT. Protein sequence: CASSQEPGGTDTQYF.

The V call is TRBV29-1, the J call TRBJ1-5, with 8 bases identical to TRBD1. CDR1 is SQVTM, CDR2 ANQGSEA, per germline. CDR3 length: 15 residues. Trimming at V came to 3 bases and at J to 2 bases, leaving 6 bases not matched to a gene. The CDR3 sequence: CSVDETGVGNQPQHF. CDR3 sequence (DNA): TGCAGCGTTGACGAGACAGGGGTCGGCAATCAGCCCCAGCATTTT.